These T cell receptor beta chains were read from a single sample in a study of blood T cell repertoires in COVID-19. The method was immunoSEQ multiplex PCR; TCRdb's version includes in-frame clones alone and lacks a portion of them. The sample includes about 250,000 clones, 82% seen only once; the top ten take less than 5.5%. Sequenced material: PBMCs or T cells enriched from blood (not recorded which). The receptor set was obtained from a man in his forties who had been exposed to COVID-19. Each CDR3 is given without its conserved first and last residue. A D gene is named only where the DNA matches it firmly. Not all rows give a size; the values are once, few, many and, for expanded clones, a class.

j_gene	d_gene	v_gene	abundance	len	CDR3aa
TRBJ2-1	NA	TRBV2	NA	15	ASSIEAGLIHGNEQF
TRBJ2-7	NA	TRBV6-5	NA	11	ASNRAIPYEQY
TRBJ1-1	NA	TRBV5-1	NA	11	ASSLAGDTEAF
TRBJ2-1	NA	TRBV11-3	NA	13	ASSSRHVVWNEQF
TRBJ2-3	NA	TRBV10-1	once	14	ASSDSLREISDTQY
TRBJ2-3	TRBD1	TRBV5-1	NA	15	ASSQATGALFTDTQY
TRBJ1-1	NA	TRBV3-1/TRBV3-2	NA	10	ASTRLGGEAF
TRBJ2-1	TRBD2	TRBV13	NA	13	ASSSLAGGGNEQF
TRBJ2-5	TRBD1	TRBV5-1	few	12	ASSRTGAQETQY
TRBJ2-7	NA	TRBV12-1	NA	12	ASSFPGSSYEQY
TRBJ2-1	NA	TRBV10-3	NA	11	AISEGSPNEQF
TRBJ2-7	TRBD2	TRBV9	NA	15	ASSPLEGGRKSYEQY
TRBJ1-5	NA	TRBV19	once	15	ASSIRDIFYSNQPQH
TRBJ2-1	NA	TRBV9	once	10	ASSQSTTEQF
TRBJ1-1	NA	TRBV10-1	NA	11	ASSDTGTTEAF
TRBJ2-1	TRBD2	TRBV27	once	16	ASTRTSGLVFSYNEQF
TRBJ1-1	TRBD1	TRBV5-1	NA	12	ASSSGQGRAEAF
TRBJ1-1	NA	TRBV19	NA	11	ASSNTGDTEAF
TRBJ2-1	NA	TRBV5-4	NA	13	ASSLGGSPYNEQF
TRBJ2-1	NA	TRBV20-1	NA	11	SASATVDNEQF
TRBJ2-7	NA	TRBV30	NA	11	AWSSTGTAEQY
TRBJ2-3	NA	TRBV19	NA	13	ASSINSRSTDTQY
TRBJ2-3	TRBD2	TRBV7-6	NA	15	ASKIWEKREGPDTQY
TRBJ1-5	NA	TRBV19	NA	14	ASSILGGGVGQPQH
TRBJ2-7	NA	TRBV9	NA	9	ASGGRYEQY
TRBJ2-2	TRBD2	TRBV7-9	few	14	ASPTSGSPYTGELF
TRBJ1-3	NA	TRBV29-1	few	11	SVAGNSGNTIY
TRBJ1-1	NA	TRBV12-3/TRBV12-4	NA	11	ASSFNGVIEAF
TRBJ2-1	TRBD2	TRBV27	NA	13	ASRPQSGSHNEQF
TRBJ2-5	NA	TRBV6-5	NA	12	ASSLSRGAETQY
TRBJ2-2	NA	TRBV2	NA	13	ASRSDTGNTGELF
TRBJ2-3	NA	TRBV5-1	once	13	ASSLRWSGADTQY
TRBJ2-2	TRBD2	TRBV9	NA	14	ASSVGLAANTGELF
TRBJ1-1	NA	TRBV4-1	NA	13	ASSQDLEVDTEAF
TRBJ2-7	NA	TRBV7-6	NA	13	ASSSYPDWRGEQY
TRBJ1-2	TRBD1	TRBV29-1	few	11	SVGTGANYGYT
TRBJ2-7	NA	TRBV19	NA	10	ASSISDYEQY
TRBJ2-2	TRBD2	TRBV24-1	many	14	ATSDTGTSGAGELF
TRBJ1-1	NA	TRBV30	NA	10	AWGTPNTEAF
TRBJ1-6	TRBD1	TRBV19	once	12	ASKEGRGHSPLH
TRBJ2-5	NA	TRBV5-4	NA	9	ASSQGETQY
TRBJ1-1	NA	TRBV7-9	once	13	ASRGLETIRSEAF
TRBJ2-1	TRBD2	TRBV7-8	NA	13	ASRATSGGVNEQF
TRBJ2-3	NA	TRBV6-2/TRBV6-3	NA	11	ASSYPQRQTQY
TRBJ2-1	NA	TRBV6-5	NA	12	ASRRDFRYNEQF
TRBJ2-1	TRBD2	TRBV30	few	13	AWIPGLAGRVEQF
TRBJ2-7	TRBD2	TRBV4-1	NA	12	ASSQDGQRDEEY
TRBJ1-2	NA	TRBV29-1	NA	12	SVDGSDKNYGYT
TRBJ2-1	TRBD2	TRBV7-2	few	14	ASSLYKRERHNEQF
TRBJ2-5	NA	TRBV9	NA	15	ASSVGAMGGVQETQY
TRBJ1-6	NA	TRBV19	NA	11	ASRGDPDSPLH